Listed below are T cell receptor beta chains from one sample, sequenced in a study of cytomegalovirus exposure and HLA in healthy donors. Profiled with immunoSEQ multiplex PCR; TCRdb holds only in-frame clones, not every one. The sample carries about 180,000 clones, approximately 84% recorded once. The material sequenced was PBMCs. The receptors originated from a girl aged 10 to 17 in good health and CMV-seropositive. CDR3s include the opening cysteine and the closing phenylalanine or tryptophan. D genes are given only for firm matches. Where a row states a size, it is once, few, many or the class of an expanded clone; other rows omit it.

V gene	J gene	clone size	D gene	CDR3 DNA	CDR3 protein
TRBV7-9	TRBJ1-2	NA	NA	TGTGCCAGCAGCCCCGGTCTTCGGGTACACTATGGCTACACCTTC	CASSPGLRVHYGYTF
TRBV30	TRBJ2-5	NA	TRBD2	TGTGCCTGGAAGCGGGCTGCTAGCGGGGGGCAAGAGACCCAGTACTTC	CAWKRAASGGQETQYF
TRBV6-6	TRBJ1-1	few	NA	TGTGCCAGCAGCGATCGGAGGGACACTGAAGCTTTCTTT	CASSDRRDTEAFF
TRBV6-5	TRBJ1-1	NA	NA	TGTGCCAGCAGTTACGAGGGAGGGGGGAGCACTGAAGCTTTCTTT	CASSYEGGGSTEAFF
TRBV5-6	TRBJ1-6	NA	TRBD1	TGTGCCAGCAGCTACTTCGACAGGGGGAAGAATTCACCCCTCCACTTT	CASSYFDRGKNSPLHF
TRBV5-5	TRBJ2-7	NA	NA	TGTGCCAGCAGCTTGAGTGGCAGAACCTACGAGCAGTACTTC	CASSLSGRTYEQYF
TRBV19	TRBJ1-2	NA	NA	TGTGCCAGCACTCCAAGGGGGTGGTCCTATAACTATGGCTACACCTTC	CASTPRGWSYNYGYTF
TRBV18	TRBJ2-1	few	TRBD2	TGTGCCAGCTCACCATCAGCTAGCGGGGGCGGGGGTGAGCAGTTCTTC	CASSPSASGGGGEQFF
TRBV25-1	TRBJ2-5	NA	NA	TGTGCCAGCAGTGAAGCGTTGGGGGCGCAAGAGACCCAGTACTTC	CASSEALGAQETQYF
TRBV7-6	TRBJ1-3	NA	NA	TGTGCCAGCAGCTTAGACAACTCTGGAAACACCATATATTTT	CASSLDNSGNTIYF
TRBV6-5	TRBJ1-2	NA	TRBD1	TGTGCCAGCAGTTACTCAAGGGGACAGGGGTTTGGCTACACCTTC	CASSYSRGQGFGYTF
TRBV5-1	TRBJ2-3	NA	TRBD1	TGCGCCAGCAGCCCAGGGACAGGGGCGGATACGCAGTATTTT	CASSPGTGADTQYF
TRBV9	TRBJ2-5	NA	NA	TGTGCCAGCAGCGTAGAGGGGGGGCAAGAGACCCAGTACTTC	CASSVEGGQETQYF
TRBV18	TRBJ2-3	NA	NA	TGTGCCAGCTCACCAAGCTTTGCAGATACGCAGTATTTT	CASSPSFADTQYF
TRBV6-1	TRBJ2-7	few	NA	TGTGCCAGCAGTGACCGGTACAGGGACTACGAGCAGTACTTC	CASSDRYRDYEQYF
TRBV6-5	TRBJ2-7	NA	NA	TGTGCCAGCAGTGGCGCCCGACAGGCGAACTACGAGCAGTACTTC	CASSGARQANYEQYF
TRBV15	TRBJ1-6	NA	NA	TGTGCCACCAGCAGAGTGGTGACAGATTCACCCCTCCACTTT	CATSRVVTDSPLHF
TRBV19	TRBJ2-1	NA	TRBD2	TGTGCCAGTAGTATAGGTAGCGGGGCCCTTTACAATGAGCAGTTCTTC	CASSIGSGALYNEQFF
TRBV19	TRBJ2-6	NA	NA	TGTGCCAGTTATAGGGGTGGATCTGGGGCCAACGTCCTGACTTTC	CASYRGGSGANVLTF
TRBV7-9	TRBJ1-2	few	TRBD1	TGTGCCAGCAGCCCCGGGACAGGGGCCTCCTATGGCTACACCTTC	CASSPGTGASYGYTF
TRBV30	TRBJ2-7	NA	TRBD2	TGTGCCTGGAGTGTCCAGGATAGCGGGGGGTTTTTCTACGAGCAGTACTTC	CAWSVQDSGGFFYEQYF
TRBV7-9	TRBJ2-1	NA	NA	TGTGCCAGCAGCCCACCAGGGGGGACGAAATACAATGAGCAGTTCTTC	CASSPPGGTKYNEQFF
TRBV23-1	TRBJ2-1	NA	TRBD2	TGCGCCACCCCTAGCGGTTACAATGAGCAGTTCTTC	CATPSGYNEQFF
TRBV6-4	TRBJ1-5	NA	NA	TGTGCCAGCAGTGGTACATCTTATAGCAATCAGCCCCAGCATTTT	CASSGTSYSNQPQHF
TRBV5-1	TRBJ2-3	NA	TRBD2	TGCGCCAGCAGCTTGGAGGGACTAGCGGGGGGCACAGATACGCAGTATTTT	CASSLEGLAGGTDTQYF
TRBV5-1	TRBJ2-1	NA	TRBD1	TGCGCCAGCACCGAACAGGGGGATGAGCAGTTCTTC	CASTEQGDEQFF
TRBV19	TRBJ1-1	NA	TRBD1	TGTGCCAGTAGTATAAGGGGGCCAGGGGAATGGAGGAACACTGAAGCTTTCTTT	CASSIRGPGEWRNTEAFF
TRBV7-8	TRBJ2-3	NA	NA	TGTGCCAGCGGGGGGAGCCTCACAGATACGCAGTATTTT	CASGGSLTDTQYF
TRBV6-1	TRBJ1-4	NA	NA	TGTGCCAGCAGTTCCCCGGATGTACCGGGGGAAAAACTGTTTTTT	CASSSPDVPGEKLFF
TRBV28	TRBJ2-7	once	NA	TGTGCCAGCAGTTCAGGCGGGACAGAGAACTACGAGCAGTACTTC	CASSSGGTENYEQYF
TRBV6-5	TRBJ1-1	NA	TRBD1	TGTGCCAGCAGTCGACAGGGGGAGAACACTGAAGCTTTCTTT	CASSRQGENTEAFF
TRBV5-6	TRBJ1-1	once	NA	TGTGCCAGCAGCTCGCACAGCAGGAACACTGAAGCTTTCTTT	CASSSHSRNTEAFF
TRBV4-1	TRBJ1-1	NA	NA	TGCGCCAGCAGCCAACTGGGGAGCACTGAAGCTTTCTTT	CASSQLGSTEAFF
TRBV9	TRBJ1-3	NA	NA	TGTGCCAGCAGCTCCGAGGCCCACTCTGGAAACACCATATATTTT	CASSSEAHSGNTIYF
TRBV6-1	TRBJ1-5	NA	NA	TGTGCCAGCAGTGAAGGTCCTACGCGCAATCAGCCCCAGCATTTT	CASSEGPTRNQPQHF
TRBV18	TRBJ2-7	NA	TRBD1	TGTGCCAGCTCACCACTTGGACAGGGCTCCTACGAGCAGTACTTC	CASSPLGQGSYEQYF
TRBV6-1	TRBJ1-6	NA	NA	TGTGCCAGCACCCCGACAGTACCCTATAATTCACCCCTCCACTTT	CASTPTVPYNSPLHF
TRBV6-1	TRBJ2-7	NA	NA	TGTGCCAGCCTAGATATCGAGCAGTACTTC	CASLDIEQYF